This is a list of T cell receptor beta chains from one sample in a study of blood T cell repertoires in COVID-19. The data were produced by immunoSEQ multiplex PCR, yet TCRdb's version contains in-frame clones alone and is incomplete. The sample yields 250,000 to 300,000 clones, roughly 90% seen once. The sequencing input was PBMCs or T cells enriched from blood (not recorded which). The receptors come from a woman in her thirties or forties who had recovered from COVID-19. The CDR3 runs from the conserved cysteine through the conserved F or W.

J gene,V gene,CDR3 protein
TRBJ1-2,TRBV4-1,CASSQVTGNAGYTF
TRBJ1-2,TRBV4-2,CASSQDRGYTF
TRBJ2-2,TRBV19,CASSNRASGMNTGELFF
TRBJ2-5,TRBV30,CAWSVLLGGGKYF
TRBJ1-2,TRBV6-5,CASSYGGTANYGYTF
TRBJ2-5,TRBV11-2,CASSLGTSGGTRQETQYF
TRBJ1-2,TRBV5-1,CASSLGEGNYGYTF
TRBJ2-2,TRBV9,CASSAGQPNTGELFF
TRBJ1-1,TRBV18,CASSPAGPNTEAFF
TRBJ2-7,TRBV5-1,CASSFSSSYEQYF
TRBJ1-2,TRBV19,CASSIQQGSFYGYTF
TRBJ2-3,TRBV4-1,CASSPGRGYTDTQYF
TRBJ2-5,TRBV5-1,CASSVGTDDQETQYF
TRBJ2-2,TRBV18,CASSREQGDYTGELFF
TRBJ1-5,TRBV5-1,CASSLFSGSNQPQHF
TRBJ1-2,TRBV5-6,CASRIWDRNYGYTF
TRBJ1-6,TRBV11-2,CASSRVAEVPPLHF
TRBJ2-7,TRBV4-1,CASSRSQGTLDEQYF
TRBJ2-2,TRBV7-9,CASSRDTGELFF
TRBJ1-4,TRBV3-1/TRBV3-2,CASSPGVNEKLFF
TRBJ1-1,TRBV30,CAWKGGEVAEAFF
TRBJ2-4,TRBV5-1,CASSLEEMSIQYF
TRBJ1-1,TRBV6-5,CASTRQANTEAFF
TRBJ1-5,TRBV12-5,CASGTYTDTREPQHF
TRBJ2-3,TRBV2,CASRSWGPTTGITQYF
TRBJ1-1,TRBV18,CASSPKTGVSTEAFF
TRBJ2-1,TRBV5-1,CASSLGWRGELEQFF
TRBJ1-2,TRBV12-5,CASGFTGGAAGYTF
TRBJ2-3,TRBV19,CASSGAAGVLADTQYF
TRBJ2-1,TRBV19,CASSISMAGAYNEQFF
TRBJ2-5,TRBV5-6,CASSPQREETQYF
TRBJ1-3,TRBV6-5,CASSPAGDRGNTIYF
TRBJ2-3,TRBV19,CASTSPTYSPDTQYF
TRBJ2-1,TRBV18,CASSPPGSSYNEQFF
TRBJ2-1,TRBV4-2,CASSQITSGMPYNEQFF
TRBJ2-1,TRBV29-1,CSVAGTSDILNEQFF
TRBJ2-7,TRBV30,CASRGGAGYEQYF
TRBJ1-3,TRBV18,CASSPVDSAGNTIYF
TRBJ2-7,TRBV30,CAWTTSGSEQYF
TRBJ2-5,TRBV11-2,CANSNGTSSGGETQYF
TRBJ2-5,TRBV7-9,CASSRRGVVEETQYF
TRBJ2-5,TRBV5-6,CASSFLSWDRETQYF
TRBJ1-6,TRBV25-1,CASSIGGGNSPLHF
TRBJ2-1,TRBV2,CASREQGAKYNEQFF
TRBJ1-5,TRBV2,CASSRESNQPQHF
TRBJ1-5,TRBV10-3,CAISEQEGQPQHF
TRBJ2-1,TRBV6-4,CASRPGAGGGEQFF
TRBJ1-5,TRBV7-9,CASSAGQGAFQPQHF
TRBJ1-5,TRBV7-9,CASSLHNQPQHF
TRBJ2-1,TRBV19,CASRGDLRVNEQFF
TRBJ2-7,TRBV6-4,CASSGKRLAGDHEQYF
TRBJ2-3,TRBV9,CASSVGGGRALSTDTQYF
TRBJ2-1,TRBV24-1,CATSYLNRQFF
TRBJ1-2,TRBV7-2,CASSRDRGGLGYTF
TRBJ2-5,TRBV5-1,CASSHGRIAGQETQYF